This paragraph covers one TCR beta chain sequence. Antigen: not known. Trimming at V came to 5 bases and at J to 2 bases, leaving 4 bases not matched to a gene. CDR3 size: 14 residues. Germline CDR1 reads SGHVS; CDR2 reads FQNEAQ. The data belong to a study of radiotherapy plus CTLA-4 blockade in lung cancer. Study outcomes and limitations: Response, reportedly, was best predicted by interferon-beta along with early blood T cell clone dynamics. Blood TCR clones of tumor origin expanded after radiotherapy plus ipilimumab.

Patients had chemo-refractory metastatic non-small-cell lung cancer and received focal radiation plus CTLA-4 blockade that used ipilimumab. Assay: immunoSEQ multiplex PCR; the TCRdb copy retains only in-frame clones and omits some. The sample yields 35,000 to 50,000 clones, roughly 73% seen once. The V call is TRBV7-8, the J call TRBJ2-7; 9 bases are a match to TRBD1. The source material was peripheral blood, sampled from a patient treated with radiotherapy plus ipilimumab. The origin of this receptor is a human donor with non-small cell lung cancer who had a complete response to radiotherapy plus ipilimumab. CDR3 loop: CASSRGTGTYEQYF. CDR3 sequence (DNA): TGTGCCAGCAGCCGAGGGACAGGGACCTACGAGCAGTACTTC.